The rows below give T cell receptor beta chains drawn from one sample of a study of blood T cell repertoires in COVID-19. Clones were sequenced by immunoSEQ multiplex PCR, and TCRdb holds only the in-frame ones, with some missing. Of about 40,000 clones listed, about 90% were seen once; the top ten hold approximately 10%. The sequenced material came from peripheral blood. Receptors originate from a woman in her 70s with acute or convalescent COVID-19. CDR3s include the opening cysteine and the closing phenylalanine or tryptophan. A D gene is named only where the DNA matches it firmly. Clone size is not always given. Where it is, it says once, few, many or a class for expanded clones.

>TRBD1|few|TRBV15|TRBJ2-2
TGTGCCACCAGCCGAGGAAGGACAGGGGCCCCCGGGGAGCTGTTTTTT
CATSRGRTGAPGELFF
>NA|NA|TRBV10-3|TRBJ2-1
TGTGCCATCAGTGAATTCGAGGGCGGCGAGCAGTTCTTC
CAISEFEGGEQFF
>NA|NA|TRBV28|TRBJ1-2
TGTGCCAGTACGTTAGCCAGCTATGTATATGGCTACACCTTC
CASTLASYVYGYTF
>NA|NA|TRBV3-1/TRBV3-2|TRBJ2-5
TGTGCCAGCAGCCCCCTGACAGGAGTTAGTTGGGAGACCCAGTACTTC
CASSPLTGVSWETQYF
>TRBD2|NA|TRBV9|TRBJ2-5
TGTGCCAGCAGCGTCAGCGGGGGGTGGGAGACCCAGTACTTC
CASSVSGGWETQYF
>TRBD1|few|TRBV19|TRBJ1-6
TGTGCCACTTCGCCGGGACAGGATAATTCACCCCTCCACTTT
CATSPGQDNSPLHF
>NA|NA|TRBV5-1|TRBJ2-2
TGCGCCAGCCGACAGGATCCATCGAACACCGGGGAGCTGTTTTTT
CASRQDPSNTGELFF
>NA|NA|TRBV5-6|TRBJ1-6
TGTGCCAGCAGCACGGGACTTACGAGTTCACCCCTCCACTTT
CASSTGLTSSPLHF
>NA|once|TRBV10-3|TRBJ2-3
TGTGCCATCAAGCAGGGGCAGGGCCCTATCGGTTACACAGATACGCAGTATTTT
CAIKQGQGPIGYTDTQYF
>NA|NA|TRBV21-1|TRBJ1-3
TGTGCCAGCAGCCCAACCACCCGTGGGGGGTTCCCTGGAAACACCATATATTTT
CASSPTTRGGFPGNTIYF
>NA|NA|TRBV7-2|TRBJ1-3
TGTGCCAGCAGCTCAGCTAGAAACACCATATATTTT
CASSSARNTIYF
>TRBD2|few|TRBV4-2|TRBJ2-2
TGTGCCAGCAGCCAAGATACTAGCGTAGCGAACACCGGGGAGCTGTTTTTT
CASSQDTSVANTGELFF
>NA|once|TRBV9|TRBJ2-2
TGTGCCAGCAGCGGAAACTTGAGGACCGGGGAGCTGTTTTTT
CASSGNLRTGELFF
>NA|NA|TRBV9|TRBJ1-6
TGTGCCAGCAGTGGAGACGGGGATTCACCCCTCCACTTT
CASSGDGDSPLHF
>NA|NA|TRBV19|TRBJ2-4
TGTGCCAGTAGTAGGCAGGGGGGCGGAAACATTCAGTACTTC
CASSRQGGGNIQYF
>NA|NA|TRBV10-3|TRBJ1-1
TGTGCCATCAGTGAGGGGAGTCTGAACACTGAAGCTTTCTTT
CAISEGSLNTEAFF
>NA|NA|TRBV29-1|TRBJ1-5
TGCAGCGTAGCAGAGGGTCTTTTAGGGAATCAGCCCCAGCATTTT
CSVAEGLLGNQPQHF
>NA|NA|TRBV7-9|TRBJ1-1
TGTGCCAGCAGCTCCCAGGGTACTGAAGCTTTCTTT
CASSSQGTEAFF
>TRBD1|once|TRBV5-1|TRBJ2-5
TGCGCCAGCAGCTTGGGGACAGGGTTGGAGACCCAGTACTTC
CASSLGTGLETQYF
>NA|NA|TRBV4-2|TRBJ2-1
TGTGCCAGCGGGACTGGCGGCAACTACAATGAGCAGTTCTTC
CASGTGGNYNEQFF
>NA|NA|TRBV19|TRBJ2-6
TGTGCCAGTAGGGACTCGAGTGGATCTGGGGCCAACGTCCTGACTTTC
CASRDSSGSGANVLTF
>TRBD1|NA|TRBV19|TRBJ1-5
TGTGCCAGTAGTAACTACAGGGGACTGAATCAGCCCCAGCATTTT
CASSNYRGLNQPQHF
>TRBD1|NA|TRBV18|TRBJ2-5
TGTGCCAGCTCACCGAGGGGACAGCGAGAGACCCAGTACTTC
CASSPRGQRETQYF
>NA|NA|TRBV7-8|TRBJ1-1
TGTGCCAGCAGCTTGCGGGGGCCAGAAACTGAAGCTTTCTTT
CASSLRGPETEAFF
>TRBD1|NA|TRBV4-1|TRBJ2-3
TGCGCCAGCAGCCTTCCAGAGGGGGACAGCGATAACGCAGATACGCAGTATTTT
CASSLPEGDSDNADTQYF
>NA|few|TRBV5-4|TRBJ1-4
TGTGCCAGCAGCCGGCAGGAGGGGGGGCTTATTGAAAAACTGTTTTTT
CASSRQEGGLIEKLFF
>TRBD1|once|TRBV7-8|TRBJ2-3
TGTGCCAGCAGCTTAGACAGGGGGGCCAGGGATACGCAGTATTTT
CASSLDRGARDTQYF
>NA|NA|TRBV6-2/TRBV6-3|TRBJ2-6
TGTGCCAGCAGTTACGCAGGCAGACTAACCTCTGGGGCCAACGTCCTGACTTTC
CASSYAGRLTSGANVLTF
>TRBD1|NA|TRBV5-1|TRBJ2-2
TGCGCCAGCAGCCCGGACAGGGTTGGGAACACCGGGGAGCTGTTTTTT
CASSPDRVGNTGELFF
>NA|few|TRBV19|TRBJ2-5
TGTGCCAGTAGTATAGGTTCACTCCAAAGGGGAGAGACCCAGTACTTC
CASSIGSLQRGETQYF
>NA|NA|TRBV7-6|TRBJ1-1
TGTGCCAGCAGCTCCCCGTCAGTGAACACTGAAGCTTTCTTT
CASSSPSVNTEAFF
>NA|NA|TRBV7-7|TRBJ2-3
TGTGCTAGCAGCTTCAGTCTCACAGATACGCAGTATTTT
CASSFSLTDTQYF
>NA|NA|TRBV6-5|TRBJ2-3
TGTGCCAGCAGTTACTCAGGGGGTAGCACAGATACGCAGTATTTT
CASSYSGGSTDTQYF
>NA|NA|TRBV3-1/TRBV3-2|TRBJ2-1
TGTGCCAGCAGCATTCCCGGGGGAACGTTTCGGAATGAGCAGTTCTTC
CASSIPGGTFRNEQFF
>TRBD1|NA|TRBV4-1|TRBJ1-5
TGCGCCAGCAGCCAAGAAGAGGTTGGGACAGGGGGAATCAAAAGGAATCAGCCCCAGCATTTT
CASSQEEVGTGGIKRNQPQHF
>TRBD1|NA|TRBV27|TRBJ2-4
TGTGCCAGCAGTTTATCTGGGACAGTCAAAAACATTCAGTACTTC
CASSLSGTVKNIQYF
>NA|NA|TRBV7-2|TRBJ2-3
TGTGCCAGCAGCCAAGTCTTGGCCGGGGGCACAGATACGCAGTATTTT
CASSQVLAGGTDTQYF
>TRBD2|NA|TRBV12-5|TRBJ2-1
TGTGCTAGTGGCCGACTAGCGGGAAATGAGCAGTTCTTC
CASGRLAGNEQFF
>TRBD1|once|TRBV19|TRBJ1-5
TGTGCCAGCAACGACAGGGTAAATCAGCCCCAGCATTTT
CASNDRVNQPQHF
>NA|NA|TRBV28|TRBJ1-1
TGTGCCAGCAGCGCGAACTCTGAAGCTTTCTTT
CASSANSEAFF
>TRBD1|NA|TRBV19|TRBJ2-2
TGTGCCAGTAGTGTGGGGACAGGGCGTCCCGGGGAGCTGTTTTTT
CASSVGTGRPGELFF
>NA|NA|TRBV27|TRBJ2-2
TGTGCCAGCAGTCAAACGCCACTAGATGGCTCCGGGGAGCTGTTTTTT
CASSQTPLDGSGELFF
>NA|NA|TRBV4-1|TRBJ2-1
TGCGCCAGCAGCCATGAGGAGAGCTCCTACAATGAGCAGTTCTTC
CASSHEESSYNEQFF
>TRBD2|NA|TRBV7-2|TRBJ2-2
TGTGCCAGCAGGAAAGAGGCGGGGGGATCCGGGGAGCTGTTTTTT
CASRKEAGGSGELFF
>TRBD2|NA|TRBV11-3|TRBJ2-1
TGTGCCAGCAGCTCGGTGGGGCGGGGGTACAATGAGCAGTTCTTC
CASSSVGRGYNEQFF
>NA|NA|TRBV6-6|TRBJ1-1
TGTGCCAGCAGTTACTCGGGGGCTTACACTGAAGCTTTCTTT
CASSYSGAYTEAFF